Listed here is a single T cell receptor (beta chain). Its antigen is not known. The sample comes from a study of shared clonotypes between healthy human individuals. Study observations and caveats: Larger estimated richness was generally seen in naive subsets than in memory subsets. Unshared clonotypes carried lower generation probabilities than those common to all four donors.

TCRdb keeps only in-frame clones here, not all; method: immunoSEQ multiplex PCR. This sample has about 2 million clones, with about 95% found just once. CD45RO-negative, CCR7-selected cells formed the naive CD8 fraction, which excluded terminally differentiated effector memory CD45RA+ cells. The CDR3 runs 16 residues. The germline CDR1 and CDR2 sequences are SGHNT and YYREEE (reference sequence). After removal of 4 bases from V and 6 bases from J, the junction contained 16 bases not matched to a gene. This receptor was identified in a man between 18 and 29 years old in good health. V gene TRBV5-4 combines with J gene TRBJ2-7, with 7 bases that match TRBD2. The specimen sequenced was naive CD8+ T cells sorted from blood. The CDR3 reads CASSPDRASGRLEQYF. CDR3 sequence (DNA): TGTGCCAGCAGCCCAGATCGGGCTAGCGGTCGTCTCGAGCAGTACTTC.